Listed below are T cell receptor beta chains from one sample, sequenced in a study of technical replicates of blood from a few donors. Repertoires were generated with immunoSEQ multiplex PCR, while TCRdb's copy carries only in-frame clones and drops some. The sample has 55,000 to 75,000 clones, around 86% seen once. The sequenced sample was PBMCs. Every receptor here comes from a human donor in good health. Some clones in this sample may be carry-over from other donors' samples. Both conserved end residues are part of each CDR3. The D gene is left open where the match is weak. Not all rows give a size; the values are once, few, many and, for expanded clones, a class.

j_call d_call v_call clone_size cdr3_nt cdr3_aa
TRBJ1-1 TRBD1 TRBV9 NA TGTGCCAGCAGCGTACAGGGGGACACTGAAGCTTTCTTT CASSVQGDTEAFF
TRBJ2-7 TRBD2 TRBV9 NA TGTGCCAGCAGCCCCCCGGGGGGTTCCTACGAGCAGTACTTC CASSPPGGSYEQYF
TRBJ2-7 NA TRBV9 NA TGTGCCAGCAGCGTAGGGGGGGTCTCCTACGAGCAGTACTTC CASSVGGVSYEQYF
TRBJ2-7 NA TRBV5-1 NA TGCGCCAGCAGCTTTGACTCCCCCCTGTGGGAGCAGTACTTC CASSFDSPLWEQYF
TRBJ2-7 TRBD1 TRBV29-1 NA TGCAGCGTCACCGGGACAGCCTACGAGCAGTACTTC CSVTGTAYEQYF
TRBJ1-2 TRBD1 TRBV10-3 NA TGTGCCATCAGTGAGTCGTCTGAGGACAGGGGCTTC CAISESSEDRGF
TRBJ2-3 TRBD2 TRBV7-2 once TGTGCCAGCAGCTTAGCGGGTCAGCGGGGGATGATAAATACGCAGTATTTT CASSLAGQRGMINTQYF
TRBJ1-2 NA TRBV6-5 NA TGTGCCAGCAGTTACGACAGAAACTATGGCTACACCTTC CASSYDRNYGYTF
TRBJ1-5 NA TRBV4-1 NA TGCGCCAGCAGCCAGGGCAGTAGGCAGCCCCAGCATTTT CASSQGSRQPQHF
TRBJ2-5 NA TRBV10-1 NA TGCGCCAGCAGTGAGTCGGTACAGCAAGAGACCCAGTACTTC CASSESVQQETQYF
TRBJ2-1 TRBD2 TRBV7-9 NA TGTGCCAGCAGCCCAGCAATACGGGGGGGGGCCTACAATGAGCAGTTCTTC CASSPAIRGGAYNEQFF